This T cell receptor beta chain was sequenced for a study of T cell repertoires and Cas9 in healthy adults. Study in general: CD4 and CD8 compartments: SpCas9-reactive T cells profiled for potency, cytotoxicity, lineage. Study-level findings and limits: In vitro, SpCas9-reactive Tregs were reported to curb effector T cell proliferation and function.

The length of the CDR3 is 14 residues. Germline V gene lookup returns CDR1 SGHNT and CDR2 YYREEE (reference sequence). V shed 4 bases, J shed 6 bases, and the junction held 6 bases outside the gene matches. Clones were read by immunoSEQ multiplex PCR, and TCRdb kept only the in-frame ones, dropping some. The table has tens of thousands of clones, around 90% seen once. As to this clone: Its antigen is not known.

The clonotype comes from a human donor in good health. J is TRBJ2-2 and V is TRBV5-4; TRBD2 agrees at 7 bases. Sequenced input: CD4+ effector T cells (CD127+, CD25-, CD137-, CD154-) from PBMCs; culture status not recorded. The CDR3 coding sequence is TGTGCCAGCAGCCTTGGGGGGGAGGCCGGGGAGCTGTTTTTT. Translated, it gives CASSLGGEAGELFF.